The 2 T cell receptor beta chains listed next were all sequenced from one sample in a study of radiation and T cells in renal cell carcinoma. The time point here: baseline pretreatment blood. This sample's treatment: 15 Gy SBRT to primary tumor, nephrectomy 4 weeks later. This table comes from immunoSEQ multiplex PCR, and its TCRdb copy is limited to in-frame clones, with some not included. The repertoire holds about 130,000 clones, with approximately 82% as singletons. The starting material was blood, obtained from a patient whose treatment included radiotherapy and nephrectomy. These receptors all stem from a woman aged 55-69 years with renal cell carcinoma.

The rearrangement joins TRBV5-4 to TRBJ1-2, with D uncertain. The germline V and J ends were trimmed by 0 bases and 6 bases, with 9 bases remaining between them. Looked up from germline, CDR1 is SGHNT and CDR2 is YYREEE (reference sequence). The CDR3 totals 13 residues. The CDR3: CASSLVPYDGYTF. CDR3 bases: TGTGCCAGCAGCTTGGTACCCTATGATGGCTACACCTTC.

The rearrangement links TRBV28 to TRBJ2-7, with D possibly being TRBD1 or TRBD2 (6 bases each). Per germline, CDR1 MDHEN and CDR2 SYDVKM. The CDR3 is 14 amino acids. Trimming pared 2 bases from V and 9 bases from J, leaving 17 bases between. In DNA, the CDR3 is TGTGCCAGCAGTTTACAGGGGTTTAAGGGGGGGCAGTACTTC. It is translated as CASSLQGFKGGQYF.